This T cell receptor (beta chain) was found in a study of blood T cells in healthy people across ages (dated by TCRdb to between 2014 and 2017). At the level of the whole study: Template switching captured roughly one uniquely barcoded TCR beta cDNA molecule per two T cells in model experiments. The donors were divided into four age groups: young (average approximately 15 years), middle-aged (approximately 39), aged (about 62) and long-lived (82). Two additional independent replicas of 1 million unique cDNA reads from the same blood draw were analyzed for two donors (one aged 18 to 29 and one aged 80 or older). Age-related changes in TCR beta repertoire diversity were measured in the study by deep sequencing normalized with unique cDNA molecular identifiers. To avoid experimental bias, donors of different ages were randomly spread across the sequencing lanes.

Libraries came from 5' RACE. The instrument was an Illumina HiSeq 2500. A second PCR of 7 to 11 cycles was performed with a sample-barcoded 5' primer and a J-beta primer mix. Each TCR beta cDNA molecule received a unique molecular identifier from a template-switch 5' adaptor carrying 12 random nucleotides. At least 2.5 million CDR3-containing paired-end reads were obtained from each sample. All of the RNA was converted into first-strand cDNA using the Mint cDNA synthesis kit, with a TRBC-specific oligonucleotide serving as the primer. Following uracil-DNA glycosylase treatment, all cDNA underwent a first 18-cycle PCR with the universal primers M1SS and BC2_uni_R. The original methods were these. Normalization of each sample was performed by random selection of 1 million high-quality reads, each carrying a distinct molecular identifier. Instead of being binned into consensus sequences, reads with shared molecular identifiers were discarded. MiTCR, run with a Q25 quality threshold and the strictest error-elimination algorithm, handled CDR3 identification, clonotype clustering and error correction. A nonparametric unseen species model with Euler transformation was used to estimate a lower bound on total TCR beta diversity. TCRdb trimmed the raw reads at Q25, called clones with MiXCR and kept productive beta chains. Records with the same CDR3 protein are collapsed into one entry carrying the most frequent genes and DNA. The V and J calls follow TCRdb's processing rather than the paper's. The sample profile shows approximately 800,000 distinct CDR3 sequences; under 40% of them were found once. Jointly, the top ten make up under 15% of the sample.

A word on this clonotype: Its antigen has not been determined. The sample holds no much larger clone one base away, and base qualities are not on file.

What the work shows at the level of the full study, not this receptor alone: Estimates of total diversity from one million sequenced T cells were regarded as lower bounds and underestimates. The CMV infection status of donors was not known, potentially confounding age-related changes in expanded clonotypes. Compared with the aged group, the long-lived group had more naive CD4+ T cells, fewer expanded clones and increased TCR diversity, a pattern suggesting age selection. The percentage of naive T cells measured by flow cytometry correlated strongly with observed TCR beta diversity. As age increased, observed TCR beta diversity per million T cells dropped in a roughly linear way, and a significant reduction was already evident by age about 36. Since profiling was done on bulk unsorted PBMCs, naive and antigen-experienced compartments could not be conclusively compared.

The CDR3 holds 15 amino acids from the cysteine to the phenylalanine. CDR3 DNA is the only sequence kept; it has 45 bases, read in frame from the first base. V loses 4 bases of germline sequence and J loses 4 bases, and the interval between the two ends is 17 bases. For CDR1 and CDR2, the germline V gene (reference sequence) lists SGHKS and YYEKEE. The donors were roughly 40 Caucasian individuals from Russia, aged 6 to 90 years, who were systemically healthy. Roughly 10 milliliters of peripheral blood were drawn from each donor into EDTA-treated Vacutainer tubes. Ficoll-Paque density-gradient centrifugation was used to isolate PBMCs, with at least 6 million obtained per sample. Trizol reagent was used to extract total RNA from PBMCs, with at least 6 micrograms per sample. The percentages of naive CD45RAhigh/CD27high T cells were determined by flow cytometry on a PBMC aliquot from every donor.

Sequencing input: blood. The TCR originated in a man aged 18 to 35 in good health. The rearrangement combines TRBV5-5 with TRBJ2-5; possibly the D gene is TRBD2, per 5 matching bases. The CDR3 region: CASSPPARGTETQYF. The bases are TGTGCCAGCAGCCCGCCTGCTCGGGGAACAGAGACCCAGTACTTC.